These 26 T cell receptor beta chains share one sample of origin, sequenced in a study of T cell repertoires in cytomegalovirus infection. In TCRdb, the reads were re-called with MiXCR into one record per CDR3 protein. Found here are approximately 500,000 distinct CDR3 sequences, approximately 25% of them singletons; the top ten hold 13%. Sequencing was performed on PBMCs. These receptors all stem from a human donor in good health (CMV status not recorded). Some clones in this sample may be carry-over from other donors' samples.

V gene TRBV27 combines with J gene TRBJ1-1, with TRBD1 identical over 7 bases. CDR3 length: 16 amino acids. Germline V gene lookup returns CDR1 MNHEY and CDR2 SMNVEV (reference sequence). V lost 3 bases, J lost 0 bases, and 7 bases stayed unmatched. The CDR3 DNA sequence: TGTGCCAGCAGTTTTGGCAGGGGGACAATGAACACTGAAGCTTTCTTT. It codes for CASSFGRGTMNTEAFF.

This clonotype was counted a few times. The gene calls are TRBV19 and TRBJ2-1; 9 positions match TRBD2. Germline CDR1 is LNHDA and CDR2 is SQIVND (reference sequence). Germline trimming cut 7 bases from V and 5 bases from J; bases unmatched to any gene: 15. The CDR3 is 17 amino acids. The chain's CDR3 is CASTYSGRAPRDNEQFF. The CDR3 nucleotides read TGTGCCAGTACCTATAGCGGGAGAGCGCCCAGGGACAATGAGCAGTTCTTC.

A few counts support this clonotype. The chain employs TRBV20-1 and TRBJ2-7; 11 bases fit TRBD2. Germline CDR1 reads DFQATT; CDR2 reads SNEGSKA (reference sequence). Trimming removed 6 bases from V and 5 bases from J; junction bases left unmatched: 9. This CDR3 is built from 14 residues. CDR3 sequence (DNA): TGCAGTGCGAGTCTAGCGGGAGGATACCACGAGCAGTACTTC. This codes for CSASLAGGYHEQYF.

The chain uses TRBV7-2 and TRBJ2-2, with D tentatively TRBD1 or TRBD2 (5 bases each). Germline CDR1 reads SGHTA; CDR2 reads FQGNSA. V was cut by 1 base and J by 0 bases, with 12 bases left in between. CDR3 length: 17 amino acids. The CDR3 here is CASSLVGTIPNTGELFF. The CDR3 bases are TGTGCCAGCAGCTTAGTTGGGACGATACCGAACACCGGGGAGCTGTTTTTT.

CDR3 DNA sequence: TGTGCCAGCGGGGCGGGTCCTCAGCCCCAGCATTTT. It specifies CASGAGPQPQHF. The chain joins TRBV7-9 to TRBJ1-5, with D perhaps TRBD1 (5 bases). V lost 8 bases and J lost 6, with 11 bases in between. Looked up from germline, CDR1 is SEHNR and CDR2 is FQNEAQ (reference sequence). CDR3 length: 12 residues.

The rearrangement links TRBV19 to TRBJ2-1; 9 nucleotides match TRBD1. The V segment lost 9 bases and the J segment 3 bases; nucleotides outside the gene matches: 3. The CDR3 runs to 13 residues. The germline V gene encodes CDR1 LNHDA and CDR2 SQIVND (reference sequence). The CDR3 loop is CASRGQGYNEQFF. The CDR3 bases are TGTGCCAGCAGGGGACAGGGCTACAATGAGCAGTTCTTC.

The gene calls are TRBV6-5 and TRBJ1-2, with unresolved D. This CDR3 contains 13 residues. Germline CDR1 is MNHEY and CDR2 is SVGAGI. Trimming left V 5 bases short and J 4 bases short, with 11 bases between. The CDR3 DNA sequence: TGTGCCAGCAGTAAAGACATCCTCTATGGCTACACCTTC. This gives the protein CASSKDILYGYTF.

This clonotype was found many times. CDR3 amino acids: CASSPGTLSPYEQYF. The CDR3 region has the DNA TGTGCCAGCAGTCCCGGGACACTCTCTCCCTACGAGCAGTACTTC. This chain connects TRBV28 to TRBJ2-7; weak D call: TRBD1 (6 bases). The CDR3 consists of 15 residues. In germline, CDR1 is MDHEN, CDR2 SYDVKM. Trimming took 5 bases from V and 2 from J, leaving 16 bases between them.

A few counts support this clonotype. A junction end diverges from the germline sequence, so it may reflect a read error. The rearrangement links TRBV20-1 to TRBJ2-4; D is unresolved. In germline, CDR1 is DFQATT, CDR2 SNEGSKA (reference sequence). CDR3 length: 11 amino acids. CDR3 residues: CSARDRSLWGF. The CDR3 bases are TGCAGTGCTAGAGATAGGTCCCTCTGGGGCTTC.

This clonotype has ten or more counts. V is TRBV7-2 and J is TRBJ1-5; a weak D match, TRBD1 (5 bases). The CDR3 runs to 16 residues. Trimming shortened V by 5 bases and J by 7 bases, and 21 bases separated the two germline ends. CDR1 and CDR2 (germline): SGHTA, FQGNSA. CDR3 nucleotides: TGTGCCAGCAGCCGAAACCCGACAGCTGGAGGCCAGCCCCAGCATTTT. It translates to CASSRNPTAGGQPQHF.

This clonotype appeared many times. The chain uses TRBV7-2 and TRBJ2-3; D might be TRBD2 (5 bases). Germline V gives CDR1 SGHTA, CDR2 FQGNSA. Deletions cut 5 bases from V and 1 base from J, with 13 bases between. This CDR3 has 15 amino acids. The CDR3 sequence is CASSPTRRGTDTQYF. In nucleotides, the CDR3 is TGTGCCAGCAGCCCGACCAGGCGGGGCACAGATACGCAGTATTTT.

This clonotype was seen many times. The chain employs TRBV24-1 and TRBJ2-7; D uncertain. Per the germline V gene, CDR1 is KGHDR and CDR2 is SFDVKD. Trimming took 3 bases from V and 3 from J, leaving 8 bases between them. The CDR3 is 13 residues long. The CDR3 sequence: CATSDPSYYEQYF. Here the CDR3 DNA reads TGTGCCACCAGTGATCCTTCATACTACGAGCAGTACTTC.

This clonotype was seen ten or more times. The chain has TRBV7-8 and TRBJ2-1, with 14 bases fitting TRBD2. The CDR3 sequence is 15 residues long. CDR1 SGHVS and CDR2 FQNEAQ come from the germline V gene. After removal of 4 bases from V and 7 bases from J, the junction contained 3 bases not matched to a gene. CDR3 DNA sequence: TGTGCCAGCAGCTCCGGGACTAGCGGGAGAAATGAGCAGTTCTTC. Encoded protein: CASSSGTSGRNEQFF.

The chain couples TRBV7-8 to TRBJ2-2, with 8 bases matching TRBD2. V gave up 4 bases and J gave up 0 bases; unmatched junction bases: 4. CDR3 length: 16 amino acids. From germline, CDR1 is SGHVS and CDR2 FQNEAQ. The CDR3 spells CASSSLAGANTGELFF. CDR3 nucleotides: TGTGCCAGCAGCTCCCTAGCGGGCGCGAACACCGGGGAGCTGTTTTTT.

The chain has TRBV7-2 and TRBJ1-4; TRBD1 matches at 7 bases. Per the germline V gene, CDR1 is SGHTA and CDR2 is FQGNSA. The trim removed 1 base at V and 8 bases at J, leaving 13 bases unmatched. The CDR3 runs 17 residues. The DNA of the CDR3 is TGTGCCAGCAGCTTAGGACCTTTGACAGGGAGGAAGGAAAAACTGTTTTTT. Translated, it gives CASSLGPLTGRKEKLFF. Together with reference TRBV7-2 and TRBJ1-4, the CDR3 gives the full variable domain: GAGVSQSPSNKVTEKGKDVELRCDPISGHTALYWYRQSLGQGLEFLIYFQGNSAPDKSGLPSDRFSAERTGGSVSTLTIQRTQQEDSAVYLCASSLGPLTGRKEKLFFGSGTQLSVL.

This clonotype was picked up many times. This chain joins TRBV12-3 or TRBV12-4 and TRBJ1-2; D might be TRBD1 (5 bases). V was shortened by 6 bases and J by 2 bases, with 10 bases between the two germline ends. CDR3 size: 13 residues. CDR3 nucleotides: TGTGCCAGCAGCTTACCAGGGAACTATGGCTACACCTTC. This gives the protein CASSLPGNYGYTF.

The genes are TRBV7-9 and TRBJ2-5; tentatively, D is TRBD2 (5 bases). The germline V and J ends were trimmed by 3 bases and 4 bases, with 9 bases remaining between them. The CDR3 consists of 13 residues. The germline gives CDR1 SEHNR, CDR2 FQNEAQ (reference sequence). The CDR3 nucleotides are TGTGCCAGCAGCTTCGGGGATCCAGAGACCCAGTACTTC. Protein sequence: CASSFGDPETQYF.

The sample holds a few counts of this clonotype. The chain combines TRBV12-3 or TRBV12-4 with TRBJ1-2, with a possible D match to TRBD1 (5 bases). The CDR3 has 15 amino acids. The V end lost 5 bases, the J end lost 0 bases, and 13 bases lay between the germline ends. CDR3: CASSPWGRSNYGYTF. CDR3 nucleotides: TGTGCCAGCAGTCCCTGGGGCAGATCTAACTATGGCTACACCTTC.

This clonotype was detected only a few times. The chain combines TRBV6-1 with TRBJ2-7; tentatively, D is TRBD1 or TRBD2 (5 bases each). The CDR3 loop spans 15 amino acids. The V end lost 0 bases, the J end lost 3 bases, and 12 bases lay between the germline ends. Germline V gene data show CDR1 as MNHNS and CDR2 as SASEGT. For the CDR3, the DNA is TGTGCCAGCAGTGAAGCCCCGAGGGACCTCTACGAGCAGTACTTC. As protein: CASSEAPRDLYEQYF.

V and J are TRBV19 and TRBJ1-5; D is unresolved. CDR1 LNHDA and CDR2 SQIVND come from the germline V gene (reference sequence). The CDR3 totals 14 residues. V lost 4 bases and J lost 3, with 10 bases in between. In nucleotides, the CDR3 is TGTGCCAGTAGTAATTCCCTGGCCAATCAGCCCCAGCATTTT. It is translated as CASSNSLANQPQHF. Based on the CDR3 plus reference TRBV19 and TRBJ1-5, the full variable domain is DGGITQSPKYLFRKEGQNVTLSCEQNLNHDAMYWYRQDPGQGLRLIYYSQIVNDFQKGDIAEGYSVSREKKESFPLTVTSAQKNPTAFYLCASSNSLANQPQHFGDGTRLSIL.

The CDR3 spells CASSSSTYSNQPQHF. CDR3 bases: TGTGCCAGCAGCTCCTCGACTTATAGCAATCAGCCCCAGCATTTT. This sequence joins TRBV5-6 and TRBJ1-5; no definite D call. CDR3 length equals 15 residues. Trimming removed 3 bases at V and 0 bases at J, with 10 bases between. Germline V CDR1 and CDR2: SGHDT, YYEEEE.

The V call is TRBV29-1, the J call TRBJ2-1; D not resolved. Germline loops: CDR1 SQVTM, CDR2 ANQGSEA. V was clipped by 7 bases and J by 10 bases, with 17 bases between them. The CDR3 is made up of 12 amino acids. Here the CDR3 DNA reads TGCAGCGCGCAGTTGGGTCTGGGGGAGCAGTTCTTC. Translating it yields CSAQLGLGEQFF.

The chain employs TRBV7-2 and TRBJ1-4, with TRBD1 as a possible D gene (6 bases). CDR3 length equals 16 residues. Germline assignment: CDR1 SGHTA and CDR2 FQGNSA. V lost 1 base and J 2 bases, leaving 11 bases between the germline ends. The CDR3 bases are TGTGCCAGCAGCTTAGTGGGGGGGGCCACTAATGAAAAACTGTTTTTT. It encodes CASSLVGGATNEKLFF.

This clonotype was picked up a small number of times. The chain recombines TRBV30 with TRBJ2-3; 11 bases are a match to TRBD1. In germline, CDR1 is GTSNPN, CDR2 SVGIG (reference sequence). This CDR3 has 16 residues. Unmatched junction bases numbered 4, after V lost 2 bases and J lost 0 bases. DNA for the CDR3: TGTGCCTGGAGTAAGGACAGGGGGCGCAGCACAGATACGCAGTATTTT. This encodes CAWSKDRGRSTDTQYF.

The chain links TRBV7-2 to TRBJ2-7; possibly TRBD2 for D (6 bases). V lost 1 base, J lost 3 bases, and 13 bases lay in between. The CDR3 has 15 amino acids. Germline V gene lookup returns CDR1 SGHTA and CDR2 FQGNSA. CDR3 amino acids: CASSLDGGAFYEQYF. The CDR3, as DNA: TGTGCCAGCAGCTTAGACGGGGGTGCCTTCTACGAGCAGTACTTC.

This clonotype was seen a single time. The gene calls are TRBV20-1 and TRBJ2-5; the D gene is possibly TRBD1 (5 bases). From germline, CDR1 is DFQATT and CDR2 SNEGSKA (reference sequence). There are 14 residues in the CDR3. V was cut by 3 bases and J by 6 bases, with 17 bases left in between. Here the CDR3 DNA reads TGCAGTGCTAGTAGACAGACGAAGGGGCAGACCCAGTACTTC. It encodes CSASRQTKGQTQYF.